This T cell receptor (beta chain) came from a study of human T cells and chemical hapten exposure. Overall study context: Throughout a study of roughly 25 weeks, patients underwent weekly scalp administration of diphenylcyclopropenone doses.

Indicated time point: patch test 3, about 24 weeks after DPC sensitization. This sample's treatment: therapeutic diphenylcyclopropenone sensitization with weekly scalp DPC. Unfractionated whole blood served as the source for total RNA extraction. Unique molecular identifiers were attached to individual cDNA molecules within the library. In the authors' workflow: Sampled TCR counts reached a median of 95,638 per sample, with values ranging from about 20,000 to 700,000. TCRdb processed the RACE reads anew with MiXCR; each CDR3 protein has one entry. The V and J calls and clone size come from TCRdb's table, not from the authors' own analysis. The data contain about 160,000 distinct CDR3 sequences, approximately 30% of them singletons. The V gene end was trimmed by 1 base and the J gene end by 4 bases; junction bases not matched to a gene: 4. The CDR3 spans 15 residues. Germline V gene lookup returns CDR1 SGHNT and CDR2 YENEEA.

The sequence was obtained from a woman aged 18 to 35 with alopecia areata. Some clones in this sample may be carry-over from other donors' samples. The sample was whole blood, taken in connection with sensitization to the hapten diphenylcyclopropenone (DPC). The rearrangement joins TRBV11-3 to TRBJ2-1; 7 bases map to TRBD2. CDR3 bases: TGTGCCAGCAGCTTAGGCGGGAGTAGGTACAATGAGCAGTTCTTC. It is translated as CASSLGGSRYNEQFF. The entire variable domain, with the rest obtained from reference TRBV11-3 and TRBJ2-1, is as follows: EAGVVQSPRYKIIEKKQPVAFWCNPISGHNTLYWYLQNLGQGPELLIRYENEEAVDDSQLPKDRFSAERLKGVDSTLKIQPAELGDSAVYLCASSLGGSRYNEQFFGPGTRLTVL.